Listed below are T cell receptor beta chains from one sample, sequenced in a study of lymphopenia after photon versus proton radiotherapy. Profiled with immunoSEQ multiplex PCR; TCRdb holds only in-frame clones, not every one. Of about 68,000 clones listed, roughly 88% are singletons. This specimen was peripheral blood, taken from a patient treated with photon-based radiotherapy. Receptors were obtained from a woman in her 70s with pancreatic cancer. Both conserved end residues are part of each CDR3. A D gene is named only where the DNA matches it firmly. Size is stated for part of the rows, as once, few or many counts, or as a class when the clone is expanded.

TRBV9	TRBJ2-2	.	.	CASSGTLTGELFF	TGTGCCAGCAGCGGGACGCTCACCGGGGAGCTGTTTTTT
TRBV6-1	TRBJ2-7	.	.	CASSIQVTSYEQYF	TGTGCCAGCAGTATACAGGTAACCTCCTACGAGCAGTACTTC
TRBV27	TRBJ2-7	.	.	CASSRGARYEQYF	TGTGCCAGCAGTAGGGGGGCGCGTTACGAGCAGTACTTC
TRBV6-4	TRBJ2-2	.	.	CASSPRTTSTGELFF	TGTGCCAGCAGTCCCCGGACTACATCCACCGGGGAGCTGTTTTTT
TRBV28	TRBJ2-1	TRBD2	.	CASSNNNPGLAKSSYNEQFF	TGTGCCAGCAGTAACAATAACCCGGGACTAGCGAAAAGCTCCTACAATGAGCAGTTCTTC
TRBV28	TRBJ2-7	.	.	CASSLGTRPHAQYF	TGTGCCAGCAGTTTGGGGACACGCCCTCATGCGCAGTACTTC
TRBV25-1	TRBJ2-5	.	.	CASSYRLGETQYF	TGTGCCAGCAGTTACCGACTCGGAGAGACCCAGTACTTC
TRBV7-2	TRBJ2-1	.	few	CASSQESRSYNEQFF	TGTGCCAGCAGCCAAGAATCTCGCTCCTACAATGAGCAGTTCTTC
TRBV29-1	TRBJ2-5	TRBD1	once	CSAGTGGWETQYF	TGCAGCGCCGGGACAGGGGGCTGGGAGACCCAGTACTTC
TRBV6-5	TRBJ2-7	.	.	CASRQPSSYEQYF	TGTGCCAGCAGACAGCCCAGCTCCTACGAGCAGTACTTC
TRBV5-1	TRBJ2-3	.	.	CASSLGQVITDTQYF	TGCGCCAGCAGCTTGGGACAGGTCATCACAGATACGCAGTATTTT
TRBV4-2	TRBJ2-1	TRBD2	.	CASSPQGWGTSGDYNEQFF	TGTGCCAGCAGCCCACAGGGGTGGGGAACTAGCGGGGACTACAATGAGCAGTTCTTC
TRBV7-9	TRBJ2-5	TRBD2	.	CATTRLAEETQYF	TGTGCCACCACTCGGCTAGCGGAAGAGACCCAGTACTTC
TRBV9	TRBJ2-7	TRBD2	.	CASSTGLAVSGSYEQYF	TGTGCCAGCAGCACGGGACTAGCGGTGAGCGGCTCCTACGAGCAGTACTTC
TRBV6-6	TRBJ2-7	.	.	CASSPTATSYEQYF	TGTGCCAGCAGTCCAACCGCCACTTCCTACGAGCAGTACTTC
TRBV11-3	TRBJ2-1	TRBD2	.	CASSWGGAGEGEQFF	TGTGCCAGCAGCTGGGGAGGGGCAGGCGAGGGTGAGCAGTTCTTC
TRBV19	TRBJ2-7	.	.	CASSFRDPRQYF	TGTGCCAGTAGTTTCCGGGACCCACGACAATACTTC
TRBV7-3	TRBJ2-2	TRBD1	once	CASSLIPTRGRNYTGELFF	TGTGCCAGCAGCTTAATACCCACCAGGGGGCGGAACTACACCGGGGAGCTGTTTTTT
TRBV19	TRBJ1-4	.	once	CASGNGQLNEKLFF	TGTGCCAGTGGTAATGGACAGCTTAATGAAAAACTGTTTTTT
TRBV11-1	TRBJ2-5	TRBD1	.	CASSSHRGRETQYF	TGTGCCAGCAGCTCCCACAGGGGGCGAGAGACCCAGTACTTC
TRBV29-1	TRBJ2-5	.	.	CSVEGGETQYF	TGCAGCGTTGAAGGGGGTGAGACCCAGTACTTC
TRBV7-9	TRBJ2-3	.	.	CASSSETSTDTQYF	TGTGCCAGCAGCTCCGAGACTAGCACAGATACGCAGTATTTT
TRBV19	TRBJ2-3	TRBD1	.	CASRIGQGATDTQYF	TGTGCCAGTAGAATCGGACAGGGGGCAACAGATACGCAGTATTTT
TRBV14	TRBJ2-5	.	.	CASSQDQGSQETQYF	TGTGCCAGCAGCCAAGACCAGGGAAGCCAAGAGACCCAGTACTTC
TRBV2	TRBJ2-3	TRBD2	.	CASSAQAGGVGTQYF	TGTGCCAGCAGTGCACAAGCGGGAGGTGTAGGTACGCAGTATTTT
TRBV7-6	TRBJ2-1	TRBD2	.	CASSLVTGGSSYNEQFF	TGTGCCAGCAGCTTAGTGACTGGCGGGAGCTCCTACAATGAGCAGTTCTTC
TRBV5-1	TRBJ2-7	.	.	CASSPHSQGTYEQYF	TGCGCCAGCAGCCCCCACTCCCAGGGAACCTACGAGCAGTACTTC
TRBV15	TRBJ2-7	TRBD2	.	CATSRDRASGITEQYF	TGTGCCACCAGCAGAGATCGGGCTAGCGGGATAACTGAACAGTACTTC
TRBV5-4	TRBJ2-1	TRBD2	.	CASSGLAGRNEQFF	TGTGCCAGCAGCGGACTAGCGGGACGGAATGAGCAGTTCTTC
TRBV30	TRBJ1-1	.	.	CAWSEGGTEAFF	TGTGCCTGGAGTGAAGGGGGCACTGAAGCTTTCTTT
TRBV9	TRBJ2-7	TRBD1	.	CASSVDGQGYPEQYF	TGTGCCAGCAGCGTAGACGGACAGGGATATCCCGAGCAGTACTTC
TRBV25-1	TRBJ2-1	.	once	CASSGQSPYNEQFF	TGTGCCAGCAGTGGACAGAGCCCCTACAATGAGCAGTTCTTC
TRBV30	TRBJ2-2	.	.	CAWQTANTGELFF	TGTGCCTGGCAAACAGCGAACACCGGGGAGCTGTTTTTT
TRBV4-2	TRBJ2-7	TRBD2	.	CASSQDSASGNYEQYF	TGTGCCAGCAGCCAAGATTCGGCTAGCGGCAACTACGAGCAGTACTTC
TRBV28	TRBJ1-2	TRBD1	.	CASSLKGQGAPVRGYTF	TGTGCCAGCAGTTTAAAGGGACAGGGGGCCCCTGTGCGCGGCTACACCTTC
TRBV6-1	TRBJ2-2	TRBD2	.	CASSISGSDTGELFF	TGTGCCAGCAGCATTAGCGGGAGTGACACCGGGGAGCTGTTTTTT
TRBV7-2	TRBJ2-1	.	.	CASTPVLDDSYNEQFF	TGTGCCAGCACCCCAGTCTTAGACGATTCCTACAATGAGCAGTTCTTC
TRBV28	TRBJ2-7	.	.	CASSSRQSPYEQYF	TGTGCCAGCAGTTCTAGACAGAGTCCCTACGAGCAGTACTTC
TRBV5-1	TRBJ2-7	TRBD1	.	CASSFSGTGFYEQYF	TGCGCCAGCAGCTTTTCCGGGACAGGGTTTTACGAGCAGTACTTC
TRBV25-1	TRBJ2-7	.	few	CASSESAFYEQYF	TGTGCCAGCAGTGAATCAGCTTTCTACGAGCAGTACTTC
TRBV6-5	TRBJ1-2	.	once	CASSDLGDLNTF	TGTGCCAGCAGTGACCTGGGAGATCTTAACACCTTC
TRBV6-4	TRBJ1-1	.	.	CASKKESNTEAFF	TGTGCCAGCAAAAAGGAGAGTAACACTGAAGCTTTCTTT
TRBV19	TRBJ1-2	.	.	CASSIEGRGYYGYTF	TGTGCCAGTAGTATCGAAGGCAGGGGCTACTATGGCTACACCTTC
TRBV28	TRBJ2-7	.	.	CASTRPGAYEQYF	TGTGCCAGCACCCGGCCAGGGGCCTACGAGCAGTACTTC
TRBV5-4	TRBJ2-5	.	.	CASSPLGASQETQYF	TGTGCCAGCAGCCCCCTGGGGGCTAGCCAAGAGACCCAGTACTTC
TRBV18	TRBJ1-1	.	.	CASSPSSVMNTEAFF	TGTGCCAGCTCACCAAGTAGCGTAATGAACACTGAAGCTTTCTTT
TRBV27	TRBJ2-5	.	.	CASSMGWGQETQYF	TGTGCCAGCAGTATGGGTTGGGGACAAGAGACCCAGTACTTC
TRBV9	TRBJ1-4	TRBD1	.	CASSVETGAPGEKLFF	TGTGCCAGCAGCGTAGAGACAGGGGCTCCTGGGGAAAAACTGTTTTTT
TRBV7-9	TRBJ2-7	.	once	CASSQQRGVGEQYF	TGTGCCAGCAGCCAACAAAGGGGAGTCGGCGAGCAGTACTTC
TRBV19	TRBJ1-5	TRBD1	.	CASSTTSRAGTGGTQPQHF	TGTGCCAGTAGCACGACATCAAGGGCCGGGACAGGGGGCACTCAGCCCCAGCATTTT
TRBV19	TRBJ2-3	TRBD2	.	CASSKPGLAGVRRTDTQYF	TGTGCCAGTAGTAAACCGGGACTAGCGGGAGTGAGGCGCACAGATACGCAGTATTTT
TRBV4-2	TRBJ2-5	.	.	CASSQDWAGRAETQYF	TGTGCCAGCAGCCAAGATTGGGCAGGGAGAGCGGAGACCCAGTACTTC
TRBV9	TRBJ2-5	.	.	CASSAGHSQETQYF	TGTGCCAGCAGCGCGGGACATTCTCAAGAGACCCAGTACTTC
TRBV2	TRBJ2-3	.	.	CASKGTSTDTQYF	TGTGCCAGCAAAGGGACTAGCACAGATACGCAGTATTTT
TRBV7-2	TRBJ2-3	TRBD2	few	CASSPPGTSGTDTQYF	TGTGCCAGCAGCCCCCCCGGGACTAGCGGCACAGATACGCAGTATTTT